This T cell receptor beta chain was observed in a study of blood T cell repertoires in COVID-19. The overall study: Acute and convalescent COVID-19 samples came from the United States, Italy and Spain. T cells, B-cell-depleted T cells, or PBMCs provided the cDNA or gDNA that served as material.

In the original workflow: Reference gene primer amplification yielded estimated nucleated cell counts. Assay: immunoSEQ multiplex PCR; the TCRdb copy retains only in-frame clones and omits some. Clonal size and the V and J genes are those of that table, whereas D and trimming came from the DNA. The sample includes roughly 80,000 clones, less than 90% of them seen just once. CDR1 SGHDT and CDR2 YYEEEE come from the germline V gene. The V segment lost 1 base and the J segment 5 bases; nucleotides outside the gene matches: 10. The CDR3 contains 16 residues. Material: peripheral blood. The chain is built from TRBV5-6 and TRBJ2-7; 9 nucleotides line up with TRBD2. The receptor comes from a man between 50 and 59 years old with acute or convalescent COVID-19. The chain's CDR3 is CASSLWWRGGSNEQYF. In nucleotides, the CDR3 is TGTGCCAGCAGCTTGTGGTGGCGGGGGGGTTCGAACGAGCAGTACTTC. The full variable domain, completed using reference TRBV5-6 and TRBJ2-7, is DAGVTQSPTHLIKTRGQQVTLRCSPKSGHDTVSWYQQALGQGPQFIFQYYEEEERQRGNFPDRFSGHQFPNYSSELNVNALLLGDSALYLCASSLWWRGGSNEQYFGPGTRLTVT.